These 7 T cell receptor beta chains came from one sample sequenced in a study of T cells after posttransplantation cyclophosphamide (dated by TCRdb to the mid-2010s). Libraries were built with the immunoSEQ multiplex PCR assay. Entries here come from immuneACCESS through TCRdb and include only in-frame sequences with V and J called. Some clones fail to appear in such tables; in the studies checked, an unresolved V gene covers under half of the shortfall, and the cause of the remainder is unknown. Across this sample, about 30,000 clones were tabulated and none appeared just once. The ten largest clones represent approximately 4.3% of the sample. Material: PBMCs. The source is a woman in her 30s in good health and a related stem cell transplant donor.

The table lists this clone with many counts. The chain joins TRBV10-3 to TRBJ1-1; 8 nucleotides line up with TRBD1. The CDR3 runs 12 residues. The V gene's germline CDR1 is ENHRY and CDR2 SYGVKD. Trimming removed 10 bases from V and 5 bases from J; junction bases left unmatched: 6. This CDR3 is CATTGENTEAFF. CDR3 bases: TGTGCCACGACAGGGGAGAATACTGAAGCTTTCTTT.

In its sample, this clone was seen many times. The CDR3 here is CASSFSGGDITDTQYF. The DNA of the CDR3 is TGTGCCAGCAGTTTCTCGGGGGGGGACATCACAGATACGCAGTATTTT. This chain connects TRBV2 to TRBJ2-3; 8 bases are shared with TRBD2. V gave up 5 bases and J gave up 2 bases; unmatched junction bases: 9. The CDR3 sequence is 16 residues long. Germline values: CDR1 SNHLY, CDR2 FYNNEI.

This clone was found a few times. This rearrangement joins TRBV4-2 to TRBJ1-2, with D tentatively TRBD1 (6 bases). The V end was cut by 0 bases, the J end by 8 bases, with 16 bases between. This CDR3 contains 15 residues. From germline, CDR1 is LGHNA and CDR2 YNFKEQ. CDR3 bases: TGTGCCAGCAGCCAAGAAGCTAGCCTAGGGGGAGGCTACACCTTC. It codes for CASSQEASLGGGYTF.

This clone was observed many times. The chain has TRBV5-8 and TRBJ2-4; 8 bases are shared with TRBD1. In germline, CDR1 is SGHTS, CDR2 YDEGEE. The CDR3 loop spans 15 amino acids. J was trimmed by 1 base and V by 0 bases; bases with no gene match: 0. CDR3 in DNA: TGTGCCAGCAGCTTGGGACAGGGGGCCAAAAACATTCAGTACTTC. Residues: CASSLGQGAKNIQYF.

This clone was seen repeatedly, ten times or more. V is TRBV5-1 and J is TRBJ1-1, with 9 bases matching TRBD1. Per the germline V gene, CDR1 is SGHRS and CDR2 is YFSETQ. The CDR3 extends over 14 amino acids. V lost 2 bases and J lost 5; bases outside the gene matches: 4. The CDR3 sequence: CASSFGTGRTEAFF. CDR3 nucleotides: TGCGCCAGCAGCTTTGGGACAGGGCGGACTGAAGCTTTCTTT.

This clone was detected ten times or more. The chain recombines TRBV7-6 with TRBJ2-1, with D maybe TRBD1 (6 bases). The V gene lost 3 bases and the J gene lost 3 bases, with 12 bases spanning the gap. The CDR3 covers 15 residues. Germline V gives CDR1 SGHVS, CDR2 FNYEAQ. Here the CDR3 reads CASSFFQGSYNEQFF. Here the CDR3 DNA reads TGTGCCAGCAGCTTCTTCCAGGGGAGCTACAATGAGCAGTTCTTC.

In this sample, this clone turned up a few times. This sequence joins TRBV7-7 and TRBJ2-5; 10 bases map to TRBD2. Per germline, CDR1 SSHAT and CDR2 FNYEAQ (reference sequence). The CDR3 extends over 15 amino acids. The V segment lost 4 bases and the J segment 4 bases; nucleotides outside the gene matches: 6. CDR3 in DNA: TGTGCCAGCAGCTCCAATAGCGGGGGGAGAGAGACCCAGTACTTC. Residues: CASSSNSGGRETQYF.